This entry lists 12 T cell receptor beta chains sequenced from one sample in a study of T-cell reconstitution after alpha-beta-depleted transplantation in children. Molecular barcoding with unique molecular identifiers was used for the TCRbeta library. TCRdb used MiXCR to reprocess the PCR reads, holding one entry per CDR3 protein. The sample consists of more than 90,000 distinct CDR3 sequences, 7% to 10% of them appearing once. This specimen was PBMCs from the stem cell graft donor, taken from the stem cell graft. The receptors here all came from a human donor who donated a stem cell graft to a child with congenital amegakaryocytic thrombocytopenia.

This clonotype appeared many times. In DNA form, the CDR3 reads TGTGCCAGCAGCTTGGACCGACTTGAAGCTTTCTTT. Amino acids: CASSLDRLEAFF. This rearrangement joins TRBV7-9 to TRBJ1-1, with D hard to call. The V end was cut by 3 bases, the J end by 7 bases, with 9 bases between. Germline-derived CDR1 and CDR2 are SEHNR and FQNEAQ (reference sequence). The CDR3 contains 12 residues.

This clonotype was counted many times. The CDR3 region is CASSFDTGLQGTEAFF. DNA for the CDR3: TGTGCCAGCAGTTTTGACACTGGGCTACAAGGGACTGAAGCTTTCTTT. This rearrangement joins TRBV12-3 or TRBV12-4 to TRBJ1-1; D not certain. Trimming cost V 3 bases and J 5 bases, with 19 bases left between them. This CDR3 has 16 residues.

The table lists this clonotype with many counts. V usage is TRBV5-1 and J usage is TRBJ2-1; 11 bases align to TRBD2. CDR3 length: 15 amino acids. Germline V gene sequence: CDR1 SGHRS, CDR2 YFSETQ. V shed 2 bases and J 5 bases; nucleotides not matched to a gene: 3. The CDR3 loop is CASSLLAGANNEQFF. CDR3 DNA sequence: TGCGCCAGCAGCTTACTAGCGGGAGCTAACAATGAGCAGTTCTTC. The whole variable domain, remainder taken from reference TRBV5-1 and TRBJ2-1, is KAGVTQTPRYLIKTRGQQVTLSCSPISGHRSVSWYQQTPGQGLQFLFEYFSETQRNKGNFPGRFSGRQFSNSRSEMNVSTLELGDSALYLCASSLLAGANNEQFFGPGTRLTVL.

This clonotype was seen many times. The rearrangement uses TRBV5-1 and TRBJ1-5; D unresolved. This CDR3 comprises 11 residues. Trimming shortened V by 6 bases and J by 6 bases, and 7 bases separated the two germline ends. The germline V gene has CDR1 SGHRS and CDR2 YFSETQ. The CDR3 region has the DNA TGCGCCAGCATTATATCTCAGCCCCAGCATTTT. It codes for CASIISQPQHF.

This clonotype was picked up many times. This CDR3 is CASSGAGPSYNEQFF. In DNA form, the CDR3 reads TGTGCCAGCAGTGGTGCAGGGCCCTCCTACAATGAGCAGTTCTTC. The chain joins TRBV27 to TRBJ2-1; tentative D call: TRBD1 (5 bases). The CDR3 contains 15 residues. Between the trimmed V and J ends, which lost 5 bases and 0 bases, there was a span of 11 bases. Germline assignment: CDR1 MNHEY and CDR2 SMNVEV (reference sequence).

Ten or more counts support this clonotype. The V and J genes are TRBV18 and TRBJ2-3; 9 nucleotides line up with TRBD2. The CDR3 extends over 15 amino acids. After removal of 2 bases from V and 3 bases from J, the junction contained 3 bases not matched to a gene. Germline assignment: CDR1 KGHSH and CDR2 LQKENI. The CDR3 sequence is CASSPGTSFTDTQYF. The CDR3, as DNA: TGTGCCAGCTCACCAGGGACTAGCTTTACAGATACGCAGTATTTT.

This clonotype was counted at least ten times. The chain uses TRBV5-6 and TRBJ2-5; D uncertain. CDR1 is SGHDT and CDR2 is YYEEEE in the germline V gene. Trimming removed 0 bases at V and 5 bases at J, with 14 bases between. The CDR3 has 15 residues. As DNA, the CDR3 is TGTGCCAGCAGCTTGGCGGCAACTTTGGGGGAGACCCAGTACTTC. It encodes CASSLAATLGETQYF.

This clonotype was seen ten or more times. The rearrangement links TRBV6-5 to TRBJ1-1; D gene ambiguous. Trimming stripped 2 bases from V and 4 bases from J, with 14 bases between. This CDR3 has 15 amino acids. Germline V lookup: CDR1 MNHEY, CDR2 SVGAGI. This CDR3 is CASSYNFYSPTEAFF. For the CDR3, the DNA is TGTGCCAGCAGTTACAATTTTTATAGTCCCACTGAAGCTTTCTTT.

This clonotype was seen at least ten times. The chain carries TRBV11-2 and TRBJ1-5; 7 bases line up with TRBD1. This CDR3 is built from 14 residues. V shed 3 bases and J 4 bases; nucleotides not matched to a gene: 3. Germline V gives CDR1 SGHAT, CDR2 FQNNGV. CDR3 sequence reads: CASSLSGGNQPQHF. CDR3 nucleotides: TGTGCCAGCAGCTTGTCAGGGGGAAATCAGCCCCAGCATTTT.

This clonotype was found many times. The chain joins TRBV30 to TRBJ1-2; D remains unclear. CDR1 is GTSNPN, CDR2 SVGIG, per germline (reference sequence). Trimming left V 0 bases short and J 3 bases short, with 11 bases between. The CDR3 has 14 amino acids. The CDR3 here is CAWSVNGRDYGYTF. DNA for the CDR3: TGTGCCTGGAGTGTAAACGGACGTGACTATGGCTACACCTTC.

With regard to this clonotype: Given a much more abundant clone one base away, this may be a read error. The chain carries TRBV4-1 and TRBJ2-7; TRBD2 agrees at 11 bases. J gave up 3 bases and V 3 bases, and 7 bases lay outside the gene matches. The CDR3 runs 16 residues. CDR1 MGHRA and CDR2 YSYEKL come from the germline V gene. CDR3 residues: CASSQPLAGGRYEQYF. CDR3 in DNA: TGCGCCAGCAGCCAGCCGCTAGCGGGGGGACGCTACGAGCAGTACTTC.

In this sample, this clonotype turned up many times. J is TRBJ1-1 and V is TRBV5-1, with D perhaps matching TRBD1 (5 bases). The CDR3 loop spans 13 amino acids. Trimming removed 4 bases from V and 4 bases from J, with 11 bases in between. Per germline, CDR1 SGHRS and CDR2 YFSETQ. Written as DNA, the CDR3 is TGCGCCAGCAGCGGGGGTGGTAGCACTGAAGCTTTCTTT. Translating it yields CASSGGGSTEAFF.